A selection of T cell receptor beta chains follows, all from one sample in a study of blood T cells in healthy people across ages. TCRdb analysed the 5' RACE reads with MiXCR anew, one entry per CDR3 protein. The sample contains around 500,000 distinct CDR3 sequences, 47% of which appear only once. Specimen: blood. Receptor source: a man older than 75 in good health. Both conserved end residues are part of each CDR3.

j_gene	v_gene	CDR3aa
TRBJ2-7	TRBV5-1	CASSVEQDSYEQYF
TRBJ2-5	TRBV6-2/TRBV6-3	CASSYRATCQETQYF
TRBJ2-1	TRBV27	CASSFLGGSYNEQFF
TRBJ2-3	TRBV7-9	CASSSGLGSDTQYF
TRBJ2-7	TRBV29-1	CSVVRQGSSYEQYF
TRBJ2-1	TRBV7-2	CASSPSPGGSYNEQFF
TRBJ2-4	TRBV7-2	CASSLSRSKNIQYF
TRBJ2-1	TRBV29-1	CSVGTSGSFGNEQFF
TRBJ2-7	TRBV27	CASSLSVGGRIYEQYF
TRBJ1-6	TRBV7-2	CASSSGQGHSPPHF
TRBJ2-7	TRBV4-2	CASSQGVTRTYEQYF
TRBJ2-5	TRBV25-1	CASGRTGAQETQYF
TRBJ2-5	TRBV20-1	CSALMGGPTRSQETQYF
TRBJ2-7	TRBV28	CASCDRYEQYF
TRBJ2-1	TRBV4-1	CASDRGRSSGGYNEQFF
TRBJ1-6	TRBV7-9	CASTHGQTNSPLHF
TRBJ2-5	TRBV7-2	CASSLVLRGEETQYF
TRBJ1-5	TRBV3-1	CASSQGHTNQPQHF
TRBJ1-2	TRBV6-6	CASSYQDRNYGYTF
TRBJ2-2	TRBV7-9	CASSSRRGDTGELFF
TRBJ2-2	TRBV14	CASSQSLGGGELFF
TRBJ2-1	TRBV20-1	CSASVSGGISYNEQFF